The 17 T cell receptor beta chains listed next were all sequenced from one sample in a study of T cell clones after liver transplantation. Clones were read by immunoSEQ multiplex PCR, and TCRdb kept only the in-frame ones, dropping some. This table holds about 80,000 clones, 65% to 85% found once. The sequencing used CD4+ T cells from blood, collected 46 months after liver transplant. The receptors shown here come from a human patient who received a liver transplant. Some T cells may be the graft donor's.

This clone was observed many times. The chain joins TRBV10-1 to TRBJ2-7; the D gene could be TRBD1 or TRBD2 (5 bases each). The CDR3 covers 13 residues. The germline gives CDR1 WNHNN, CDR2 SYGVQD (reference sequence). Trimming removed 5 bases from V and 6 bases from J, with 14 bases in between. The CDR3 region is CASSPGPPGEQYF. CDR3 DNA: TGCGCCAGCAGTCCGGGACCCCCCGGCGAGCAGTACTTC.

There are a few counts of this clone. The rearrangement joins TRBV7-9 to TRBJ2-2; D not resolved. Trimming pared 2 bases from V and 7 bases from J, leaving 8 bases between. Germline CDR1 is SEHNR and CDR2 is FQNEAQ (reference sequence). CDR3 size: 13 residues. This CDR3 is CASSLTGDGELFF. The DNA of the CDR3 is TGTGCCAGCAGCTTAACTGGGGACGGGGAGCTGTTTTTT.

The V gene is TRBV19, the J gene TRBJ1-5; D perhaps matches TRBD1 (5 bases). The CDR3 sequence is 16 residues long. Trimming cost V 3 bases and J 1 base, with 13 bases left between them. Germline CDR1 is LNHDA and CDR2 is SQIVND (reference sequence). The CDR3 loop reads CASSMVAGTSNQPQHF. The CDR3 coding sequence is TGTGCCAGTAGTATGGTGGCGGGGACCAGCAATCAGCCCCAGCATTTT.

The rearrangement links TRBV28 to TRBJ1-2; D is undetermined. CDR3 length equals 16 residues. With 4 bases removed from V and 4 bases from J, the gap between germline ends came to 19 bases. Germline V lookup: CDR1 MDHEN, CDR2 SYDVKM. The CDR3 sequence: CASSSAAVVGSYGYTF. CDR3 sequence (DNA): TGTGCCAGCAGTTCGGCGGCGGTCGTTGGGAGCTATGGCTACACCTTC.

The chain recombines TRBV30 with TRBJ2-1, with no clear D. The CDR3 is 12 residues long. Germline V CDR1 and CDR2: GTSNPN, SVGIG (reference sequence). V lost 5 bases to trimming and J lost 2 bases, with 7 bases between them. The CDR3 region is CAWSGTYNEQFF. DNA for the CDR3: TGTGCCTGGTCAGGTACCTACAATGAGCAGTTCTTC.

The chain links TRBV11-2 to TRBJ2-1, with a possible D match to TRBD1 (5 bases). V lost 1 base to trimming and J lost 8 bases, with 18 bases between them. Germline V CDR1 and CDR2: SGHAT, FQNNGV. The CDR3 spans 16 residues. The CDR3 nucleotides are TGTGCCAGCAGCTTAGGGGTGAGTGCTCTCAGGGATGAGCAGTTCTTC. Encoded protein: CASSLGVSALRDEQFF.

The CDR3 DNA reads TGTGCCAGCCAAGAAGGGAGCTCTGGAAACACCATATATTTT. Its protein product is CASQEGSSGNTIYF. This chain links TRBV7-2 with TRBJ1-3, with D unclear. The germline gives CDR1 SGHTA, CDR2 FQGNSA. This CDR3 contains 14 residues. V was pared by 8 bases and J by 0 bases, with 11 bases between.

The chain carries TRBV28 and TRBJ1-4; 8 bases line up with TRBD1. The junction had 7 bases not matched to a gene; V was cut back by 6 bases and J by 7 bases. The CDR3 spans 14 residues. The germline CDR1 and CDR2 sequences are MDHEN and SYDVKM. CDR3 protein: CASRMTGAGEKLFF. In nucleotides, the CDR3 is TGTGCCAGCAGGATGACAGGGGCAGGTGAAAAACTGTTTTTT.

The chain's CDR3 is CASSVTSGGAGEQFF. CDR3 bases: TGTGCCAGCAGCGTGACTAGCGGGGGGGCTGGGGAGCAGTTCTTC. The chain links TRBV9 to TRBJ2-1; 14 nucleotides align to TRBD2. Trimming at V came to 2 bases and at J to 10 bases, leaving 5 bases not matched to a gene. The CDR3 contains 15 residues. Germline assignment: CDR1 SGDLS and CDR2 YYNGEE.

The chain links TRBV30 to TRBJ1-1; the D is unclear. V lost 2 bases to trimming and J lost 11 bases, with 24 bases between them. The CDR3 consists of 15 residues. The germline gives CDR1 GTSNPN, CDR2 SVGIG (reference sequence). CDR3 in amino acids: CAWSSWDKGGPRAFF. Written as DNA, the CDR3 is TGTGCCTGGAGTTCGTGGGATAAAGGCGGACCCCGGGCTTTCTTT.

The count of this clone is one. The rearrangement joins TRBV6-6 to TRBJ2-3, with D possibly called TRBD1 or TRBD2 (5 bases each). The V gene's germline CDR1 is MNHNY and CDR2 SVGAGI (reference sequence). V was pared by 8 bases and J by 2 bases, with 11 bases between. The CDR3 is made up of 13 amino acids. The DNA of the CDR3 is TGTGCCAGCCACCGGGACCCCACAGATACGCAGTATTTT. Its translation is CASHRDPTDTQYF.

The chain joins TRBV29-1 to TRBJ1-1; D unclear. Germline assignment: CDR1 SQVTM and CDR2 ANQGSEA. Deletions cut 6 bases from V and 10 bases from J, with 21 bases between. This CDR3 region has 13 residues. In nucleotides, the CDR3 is TGCAGCGTCCAAAATGTCGGGTCCCGGGTAGCTTTCTTT. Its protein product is CSVQNVGSRVAFF.

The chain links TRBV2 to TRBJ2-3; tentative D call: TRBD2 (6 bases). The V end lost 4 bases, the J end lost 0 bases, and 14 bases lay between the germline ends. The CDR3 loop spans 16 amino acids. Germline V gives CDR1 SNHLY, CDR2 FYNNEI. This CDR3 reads CASSADSGSSTDTQYF. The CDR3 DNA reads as TGTGCCAGCAGTGCTGATAGCGGATCTAGCACAGATACGCAGTATTTT.

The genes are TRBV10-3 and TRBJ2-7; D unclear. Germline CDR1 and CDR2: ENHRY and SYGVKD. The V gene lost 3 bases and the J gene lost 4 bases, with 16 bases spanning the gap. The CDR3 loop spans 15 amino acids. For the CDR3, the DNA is TGTGCCATCAGTGACGCCTTTAAGGGTCGTTACGAGCAGTACTTC. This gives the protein CAISDAFKGRYEQYF.

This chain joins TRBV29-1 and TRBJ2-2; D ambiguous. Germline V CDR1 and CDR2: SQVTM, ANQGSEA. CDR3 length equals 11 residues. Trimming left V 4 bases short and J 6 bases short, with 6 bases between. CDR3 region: CSVGGPGELFF. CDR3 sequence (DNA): TGCAGCGTTGGCGGACCCGGGGAGCTGTTTTTT.

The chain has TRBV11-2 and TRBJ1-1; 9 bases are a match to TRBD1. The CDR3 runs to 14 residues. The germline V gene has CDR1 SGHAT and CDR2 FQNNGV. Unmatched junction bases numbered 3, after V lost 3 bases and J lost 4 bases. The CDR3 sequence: CASSLGQGVTEAFF. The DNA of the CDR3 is TGTGCCAGCAGCTTGGGACAGGGAGTCACTGAAGCTTTCTTT.

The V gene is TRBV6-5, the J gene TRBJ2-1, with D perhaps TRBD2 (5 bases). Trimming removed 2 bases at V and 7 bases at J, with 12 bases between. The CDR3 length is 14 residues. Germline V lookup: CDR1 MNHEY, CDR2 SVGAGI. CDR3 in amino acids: CASSYIGLLNEQFF. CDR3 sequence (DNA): TGTGCCAGCAGTTACATCGGACTTTTGAATGAGCAGTTCTTC.